The 19 T cell receptor beta chains below all came from one sample that was sequenced in a study of cytomegalovirus exposure and HLA in healthy donors. With 60 Vbeta and 13 Jbeta primers, the PCR was carried out. Measured with immunoSEQ multiplex PCR; TCRdb has only the in-frame clones, and not every one. The sample lists more than 90,000 clones; around three quarters were seen once. The sequenced sample consisted of PBMCs. All receptors come from a woman under 30 in good health and CMV-seropositive.

J is TRBJ2-7 and V is TRBV6-5, with D possibly matching TRBD2 (6 bases). Trimming shortened V by 0 bases and J by 5 bases, and 14 bases separated the two germline ends. The CDR3 sequence is 15 residues long. Germline V gene data show CDR1 as MNHEY and CDR2 as SVGAGI. CDR3 sequence reads: CASSYSRRVGDEQYF. The CDR3 DNA reads TGTGCCAGCAGTTACTCGAGGAGGGTTGGCGACGAGCAGTACTTC.

The CDR3 reads CASSYKDRRETQYF. CDR3 in DNA: TGTGCCAGCAGTTACAAGGACAGACGAGAGACCCAGTACTTC. The chain joins TRBV6-6 to TRBJ2-5; perhaps TRBD1 as D (6 bases). This CDR3 region has 14 residues. Per germline, CDR1 MNHNY and CDR2 SVGAGI (reference sequence). Trimming took 2 bases from V and 4 from J, leaving 11 bases between them.

The J gene is TRBJ2-7, the V gene TRBV19; D uncertain. The CDR3 has 13 amino acids. V was clipped by 5 bases and J by 1 base, with 9 bases between them. The germline CDR1 and CDR2 sequences are LNHDA and SQIVND (reference sequence). CDR3 in DNA: TGTGCCAGTAGTTATCAGGTTTCCTACGAGCAGTACTTC. It yields the protein CASSYQVSYEQYF.

This chain uses TRBV9 with TRBJ2-3; TRBD1 agrees at 9 bases. Germline values: CDR1 SGDLS, CDR2 YYNGEE. Trimming cost V 3 bases and J 3 bases; bases outside gene matches: 8. The CDR3 covers 16 residues. In nucleotides, the CDR3 is TGTGCCAGCAGCGAGCGAACAGGGGGCTGGACAGATACGCAGTATTTT. Translated, it gives CASSERTGGWTDTQYF.

This clone occurred a few times. V is TRBV6-1 and J is TRBJ2-7; 7 bases line up with TRBD2. The length of the CDR3 is 13 residues. V shed 7 bases and J 5 bases; nucleotides not matched to a gene: 8. Germline loops: CDR1 MNHNS, CDR2 SASEGT. CDR3 residues: CASIKRGGNEQYF. CDR3 bases: TGTGCCAGCATCAAGCGGGGAGGGAACGAGCAGTACTTC.

V usage is TRBV7-8 and J usage is TRBJ2-5, with 9 bases aligning to TRBD1. CDR1 is SGHVS, CDR2 FQNEAQ, per germline. V was pared by 5 bases and J by 4 bases, with 8 bases of the junction left unmatched. CDR3 length equals 15 residues. CDR3 amino acids: CASSADRGRRETQYF. CDR3 bases: TGTGCCAGCAGCGCAGACAGGGGGAGGAGAGAGACCCAGTACTTC.

CDR3 amino acids: CASSPGGDSGGYTF. For the CDR3, the DNA is TGTGCCAGCAGCCCTGGGGGGGATAGTGGTGGCTACACCTTC. The genes are TRBV7-3 and TRBJ1-2; a weak D match, TRBD1 (5 bases). The V gene lost 5 bases and the J gene lost 7 bases, with 17 bases spanning the gap. The CDR3 totals 14 residues. Germline CDR1 reads SGHTA; CDR2 reads FQGTGA.

This chain joins TRBV7-9 and TRBJ1-1; TRBD1 aligns across 10 bases. The CDR3 is 15 residues long. Germline V gene sequence: CDR1 SEHNR, CDR2 FQNEAQ (reference sequence). V lost 3 bases, J lost 0 bases, and 1 base stayed unmatched. CDR3 nucleotide sequence: TGTGCCAGCAGCTTGACAGGGGGCATGAACACTGAAGCTTTCTTT. This codes for CASSLTGGMNTEAFF. The whole variable domain, filled in from reference TRBV7-9 and TRBJ1-1, reads DTGVSQNPRHKITKRGQNVTFRCDPISEHNRLYWYRQTLGQGPEFLTYFQNEAQLEKSRLLSDRFSAERPKGSFSTLEIQRTEQGDSAMYLCASSLTGGMNTEAFFGQGTRLTVV.

The V and J genes are TRBV10-1 and TRBJ1-2; D unresolved. V lost 0 bases to trimming and J lost 6 bases, with 8 bases between them. Germline V lookup: CDR1 WNHNN, CDR2 SYGVQD (reference sequence). The CDR3 loop spans 13 amino acids. This chain's CDR3 is CASSESARDGYTF. The CDR3 nucleotides read TGCGCCAGCAGTGAGTCGGCCCGGGATGGCTACACCTTC.

The chain combines TRBV21-1 with TRBJ1-1; TRBD1 reflects the table's D call only, with no check against the DNA. TRBV21-1 is recorded as a pseudogene. The CDR3 runs 13 residues. The CDR3 loop is CASNLQGATEAFF. The CDR3 nucleotides are TGTGCCAGCAACTTGCAGGGGGCAACTGAAGCTTTCTTT.

This chain connects TRBV7-6 to TRBJ1-3; D not certain. Germline lookup yields CDR1 SGHVS and CDR2 FNYEAQ. Trimming took off 5 bases at V and 2 bases at J, with 13 bases between the two ends. This CDR3 is 15 amino acids long. CDR3 nucleotide sequence: TGTGCCAGCAGCCCTGAGGCAGACGCTGGAAACACCATATATTTT. As protein: CASSPEADAGNTIYF.

J is TRBJ2-5 and V is TRBV5-1; 8 nucleotides agree with TRBD1. Losses at the gene ends were 3 bases for V and 2 bases for J; bases not matched to a gene: 9. CDR1 is SGHRS and CDR2 is YFSETQ in the germline V gene. The CDR3 is 16 residues long. This CDR3 reads CASSYSSRGRQETQYF. Written as DNA, the CDR3 is TGCGCCAGCAGCTACTCATCCAGGGGGCGGCAAGAGACCCAGTACTTC.

This clone was observed a few times. The chain links TRBV2 to TRBJ2-7; a weak D match, TRBD2 (6 bases). V was clipped by 8 bases and J by 6 bases, with 17 bases between them. Germline-derived CDR1 and CDR2 are SNHLY and FYNNEI. The length of the CDR3 is 13 residues. This CDR3 is CASSGEGTREQYF. CDR3 bases: TGTGCCAGCTCAGGAGAGGGGACTCGCGAGCAGTACTTC.

Here the CDR3 DNA reads TGTGCCAGCAGCCAAACAGCGAACACTGAAGCTTTCTTT. Translation: CASSQTANTEAFF. V usage is TRBV14 and J usage is TRBJ1-1, with D unclear. CDR1 is SGHDN and CDR2 is FVKESK in the germline V gene. This CDR3 spans 13 amino acids. V shed 2 bases and J shed 1 base, with 5 bases lying between them.

V usage is TRBV28 and J usage is TRBJ2-4; 10 bases are shared with TRBD1. The CDR3 extends over 15 amino acids. From germline, CDR1 is MDHEN and CDR2 SYDVKM. With V trimmed by 3 bases and J by 5 bases, 4 bases remained unmatched. In DNA, the CDR3 is TGTGCCAGCAGTTTCCTAGGACAGGGGGAAAACATTCAGTACTTC. It yields the protein CASSFLGQGENIQYF. The variable domain in full, with the rest retrieved from reference TRBV28 and TRBJ2-4, is DVKVTQSSRYLVKRTGEKVFLECVQDMDHENMFWYRQDPGLGLRLIYFSYDVKMKEKGDIPEGYSVSREKKERFSLILESASTNQTSMYLCASSFLGQGENIQYFGAGTRLSVL.

This clone was counted a single time. The chain links TRBV2 to TRBJ2-7; TRBD1 matches 8 bases. CDR3 size: 13 residues. Germline CDR1 and CDR2: SNHLY and FYNNEI. The V gene end was trimmed by 7 bases and the J gene end by 2 bases; junction bases not matched to a gene: 4. CDR3: CASNLDRAYEQYF. In DNA form, the CDR3 reads TGTGCCAGCAATTTGGACAGGGCCTACGAGCAGTACTTC.

This clone has more than one count but fewer than ten. This chain links TRBV5-1 with TRBJ1-4, with a possible D match to TRBD1 (6 bases). V was trimmed by 0 bases and J by 8 bases, leaving 11 bases between them. This CDR3 has 14 residues. Germline V gives CDR1 SGHRS, CDR2 YFSETQ. The CDR3 reads CASSLGGLYEKLFF. CDR3 sequence (DNA): TGCGCCAGCAGCTTGGGGGGGCTTTACGAAAAACTGTTTTTT. Full variable domain (remainder filled in from reference TRBV5-1 and TRBJ1-4): KAGVTQTPRYLIKTRGQQVTLSCSPISGHRSVSWYQQTPGQGLQFLFEYFSETQRNKGNFPGRFSGRQFSNSRSEMNVSTLELGDSALYLCASSLGGLYEKLFFGSGTQLSVL.

V usage is TRBV5-1 and J usage is TRBJ2-3, with D unresolved. CDR1 SGHRS and CDR2 YFSETQ come from the germline V gene. The CDR3 length is 14 residues. Trimming left V 2 bases short and J 0 bases short, with 7 bases between. In nucleotides, the CDR3 is TGCGCCAGCAGCTTCTCTATCAGCACAGATACGCAGTATTTT. This codes for CASSFSISTDTQYF.

The chain employs TRBV7-3 and TRBJ1-5; a weak D match, TRBD1 (5 bases). Germline lookup yields CDR1 SGHTA and CDR2 FQGTGA. V was clipped by 2 bases and J by 4 bases, with 9 bases between them. This CDR3 spans 14 amino acids. The CDR3 sequence: CASSLEAGNQPQHF. The CDR3 DNA follows: TGTGCCAGCAGCTTAGAGGCAGGGAATCAGCCCCAGCATTTT.